A selection of T cell receptor beta chains follows, all from one sample in a study of T-cell reconstitution after alpha-beta-depleted transplantation in children. MiXCR was run by TCRdb on the PCR reads, yielding one entry per CDR3 protein. The table shows some 640,000 distinct CDR3 sequences, with roughly 15% occurring only once. Sequences were derived from PBMCs from the stem cell graft donor, sampled from the stem cell graft. The receptor set was obtained from a human donor who donated a stem cell graft to a child with acute myeloid leukemia. Both conserved end residues are part of each CDR3. D genes are given only for firm matches. Size is stated for part of the rows, as once, few or many counts, or as a class when the clone is expanded.

clone_size j_call d_call v_call cdr3_aa cdr3_nt
many TRBJ2-1 NA TRBV7-2 CASSLEYPGDEQFF TGTGCCAGCAGCTTAGAGTATCCGGGGGATGAGCAGTTCTTC
NA TRBJ2-3 NA TRBV6-1 CASTKRGASSDTQYF TGTGCCAGCACTAAAAGAGGGGCGTCATCAGATACGCAGTATTTT
NA TRBJ2-2 NA TRBV6-1 CATKLLPGSNTGELFF TGTGCCACCAAACTACTCCCCGGGTCCAACACCGGGGAGCTGTTTTTT
many TRBJ2-3 TRBD2 TRBV7-2 CASSLVLAGDTQYF TGTGCCAGCAGCTTAGTCCTAGCGGGAGATACGCAGTATTTT
few TRBJ1-1 NA TRBV20-1 CSARDPGGFTEAFF TGCAGTGCTAGAGATCCGGGGGGCTTCACTGAAGCTTTCTTT
many TRBJ1-6 TRBD1 TRBV10-3 CAISGTGDNSPLHF TGTGCCATTTCCGGGACAGGGGATAATTCACCCCTCCACTTT
NA TRBJ2-3 TRBD1 TRBV20-1 CSARSTGVKKYF TGCAGTGCTAGGTCGACAGGGGTCAAGAAGTATTTT
NA TRBJ2-3 NA TRBV7-9 CASSSSSVATNTQYF TGTGCCAGCAGCTCCTCTAGCGTAGCCACAAATACGCAGTATTTT
few TRBJ2-1 NA TRBV5-1 CASMDGGEEQFF TGCGCCAGCATGGACGGGGGCGAGGAGCAGTTCTTC
many TRBJ2-5 NA TRBV5-1 CASSLGHSQETQYF TGCGCCAGCAGCTTGGGACATTCCCAAGAGACCCAGTACTTC
many TRBJ1-2 NA TRBV12-3/TRBV12-4 CASSRDRRYGYTF TGTGCCAGCAGCCGTGACAGACGTTATGGCTACACCTTC
few TRBJ2-7 TRBD2 TRBV7-2 CASSLGTSGVGYEQYF TGTGCCAGCAGCTTAGGGACTAGCGGGGTCGGATACGAGCAGTACTTC
NA TRBJ1-1 TRBD1 TRBV20-1 CSARGGQGWFTEAFF TGCAGTGCTAGGGGCGGACAGGGATGGTTCACTGAAGCTTTCTTT
NA TRBJ2-1 NA TRBV27 CASRGGDLSEQFF TGTGCCAGCAGAGGTGGAGATCTTAGTGAGCAGTTCTTC
few TRBJ1-4 NA TRBV29-1 CSVASGQRLFF TGCAGCGTTGCATCCGGACAGCGACTGTTTTTT
many TRBJ2-3 TRBD2 TRBV6-4 CASSDSGGGAADTQYF TGTGCCAGCAGTGACTCTGGCGGGGGGGCGGCAGATACGCAGTATTTT
few TRBJ2-3 NA TRBV5-5 CASSLQYRTDTQYF TGTGCCAGCAGCTTGCAGTACCGCACAGATACGCAGTATTTT
NA TRBJ1-2 NA TRBV6-5 CASSYSHRVNYGYTF TGTGCCAGCAGTTACTCGCACAGGGTCAACTATGGCTACACCTTC
many TRBJ2-2 NA TRBV20-1 CSARGYDSRTGELFF TGCAGTGCTAGAGGATACGACAGCCGCACCGGGGAGCTGTTTTTT
few TRBJ2-1 TRBD2 TRBV11-2 CASSFGGGGEEQFF TGTGCCAGCAGCTTCGGCGGGGGGGGCGAGGAGCAGTTCTTC
many TRBJ2-2 NA TRBV20-1 CSASDGRTGELFF TGCAGTGCTAGTGACGGAAGGACCGGGGAGCTGTTTTTT
NA TRBJ2-1 NA TRBV10-3 CAISDGTTNEQFF TGTGCCATCAGTGATGGGACAACCAATGAGCAGTTCTTC
NA TRBJ1-2 NA TRBV6-5 CASTESTGYGYTF TGTGCCAGCACCGAATCGACAGGCTATGGCTACACCTTC
many TRBJ2-5 NA TRBV20-1 CSAKGIQETQYF TGCAGTGCCAAGGGGATCCAAGAGACCCAGTACTTC
few TRBJ1-1 NA TRBV24-1 CATSDLMEMNTEAFF TGTGCCACCAGTGATTTGATGGAGATGAACACTGAAGCTTTCTTT
NA TRBJ2-3 NA TRBV7-3 CASSQQGAPDTQYF TGTGCCAGCAGCCAACAGGGAGCCCCAGATACGCAGTATTTT
few TRBJ2-1 NA TRBV11-2 CASRHAGFYNEQFF TGTGCCAGCAGACACGCAGGCTTCTACAATGAGCAGTTCTTC
many TRBJ2-3 NA TRBV29-1 CSLRTDGTDTQYF TGCAGCCTCAGGACAGACGGCACAGATACGCAGTATTTT
many TRBJ2-5 TRBD1 TRBV12-3/TRBV12-4 CASGTEETQYF TGTGCCAGCGGGACAGAAGAGACCCAGTACTTC
few TRBJ2-7 NA TRBV5-1 CASSLGPGQIYEQYF TGCGCCAGCAGCTTGGGGCCCGGACAGATCTACGAGCAGTACTTC
NA TRBJ1-1 NA TRBV28 CASRPGRVNTEAFF TGTGCCAGCAGACCCGGGAGGGTGAACACTGAAGCTTTCTTT
many TRBJ2-1 NA TRBV20-1 CSARGGVAEQFF TGCAGTGCTAGAGGGGGGGTAGCTGAGCAGTTCTTC